This T cell receptor beta chain came from a study of tumor-infiltrating lymphocytes in primary liver carcinoma. To note about this clonotype: The target antigen is unknown. Relative to the germline gene, one junction end is altered; a read error may explain this.

Co-extraction yielded RNA and DNA from around 18-30 mg of unsorted bulk tissue. All tumor specimens exceeded 75% viable tumor cells. Starting material of 500 ng total RNA yielded TCR beta cDNA via a constant-region primer. Libraries for TCR beta were built through three nested multiplex PCR rounds, which together made up a slightly modified ARM-PCR procedure. TCRdb used MiXCR to reprocess the multiplex PCR reads, holding one entry per CDR3 protein. The table records around 20,000 distinct CDR3 sequences, around 79% of them present only once. Study findings and constraints: Overlap between tumor regions exceeded overlap of tumor with adjacent tissue or blood.

The TCR comes from a woman aged 30 to 39 with primary liver carcinoma and hepatitis B virus infection. Sample: liver tumor tissue from sampling region 4. Described subset: tumor region T4, right-lateral pole.

In DNA, the CDR3 is TGTGTCAGCAGTCGACTAGCGGGGGTGGGGTATGAGCGGTTCTTC. Translated, it gives CVSSRLAGVGYERFF. The chain uses TRBV11-3 and TRBJ2-1; 12 nucleotides match TRBD2. This CDR3 contains 15 residues. Germline lookup yields CDR1 SGHNT and CDR2 YENEEA. The variable domain in full, completed from reference TRBV11-3 and TRBJ2-1, reads EAGVVQSPRYKIIEKKQPVAFWCNPISGHNTLYWYLQNLGQGPELLIRYENEEAVDDSQLPKDRFSAERLKGVDSTLKIQPAELGDSAVYLCVSSRLAGVGYERFFGPGTRLTVL.